This T cell receptor (beta chain) was obtained from a study of blood T cell repertoires in COVID-19. Study overall: Sample material is recorded as cDNA or gDNA derived from T cells, B-cell-depleted T cells, or PBMCs.

Under the authors' procedure: Amplified reference gene primers provided the basis for estimating nucleated cell counts. Assay: immunoSEQ multiplex PCR; the TCRdb copy retains only in-frame clones and omits some. The DNA gave D and trimming, while V, J and clone size come from that table. The table has approximately 350,000 clones, over 80% seen once. Germline CDR1 reads SGHVS; CDR2 reads FNYEAQ. The CDR3 runs 15 residues. Trimming removed 2 bases from V and 5 bases from J; junction bases left unmatched: 5. Patients from Seattle were sampled longitudinally, starting during active infection. The rearrangement links TRBV7-6 to TRBJ2-5; 10 bases are a match to TRBD1. The sample was peripheral blood. The sequence derives from a woman aged 45 to 65 with COVID-19, enrolled during active disease. CDR3 coding DNA: TGTGCCAGCAGCTTATCCGGGACAGGGGACGAGACCCAGTACTTC. It specifies CASSLSGTGDETQYF.